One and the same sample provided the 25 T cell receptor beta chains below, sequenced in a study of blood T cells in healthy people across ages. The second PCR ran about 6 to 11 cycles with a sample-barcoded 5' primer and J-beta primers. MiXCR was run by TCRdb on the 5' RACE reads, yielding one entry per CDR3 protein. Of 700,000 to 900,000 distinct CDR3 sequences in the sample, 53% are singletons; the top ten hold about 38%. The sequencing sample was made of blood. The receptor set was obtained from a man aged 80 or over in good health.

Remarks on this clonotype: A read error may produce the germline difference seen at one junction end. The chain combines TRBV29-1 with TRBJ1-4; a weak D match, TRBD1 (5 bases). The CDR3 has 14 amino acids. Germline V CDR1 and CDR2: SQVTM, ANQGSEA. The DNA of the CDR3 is TGCAGCGTCGGAGCAGGGTTTCCTAATGAAAGACTGTTTTTT. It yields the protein CSVGAGFPNERLFF.

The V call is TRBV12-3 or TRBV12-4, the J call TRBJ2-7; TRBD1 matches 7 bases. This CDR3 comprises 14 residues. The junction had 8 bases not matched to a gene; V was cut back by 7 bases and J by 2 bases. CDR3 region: CASTAGTEPYEQYF. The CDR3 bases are TGTGCCAGCACCGCCGGGACAGAGCCCTACGAGCAGTACTTC.

DNA of the CDR3: TGCGCCAGCAGCCCAGAGAAGTCCTCCTACGAGCAGTACTTC. Amino acid sequence: CASSPEKSSYEQYF. The chain couples TRBV5-1 to TRBJ2-7; D remains ambiguous. The germline V and J ends were trimmed by 4 bases and 0 bases, with 11 bases remaining between them. Germline V gives CDR1 SGHRS, CDR2 YFSETQ. The CDR3 has 14 amino acids. Full variable domain (rest looked up from reference TRBV5-1 and TRBJ2-7): KAGVTQTPRYLIKTRGQQVTLSCSPISGHRSVSWYQQTPGQGLQFLFEYFSETQRNKGNFPGRFSGRQFSNSRSEMNVSTLELGDSALYLCASSPEKSSYEQYFGPGTRLTVT.

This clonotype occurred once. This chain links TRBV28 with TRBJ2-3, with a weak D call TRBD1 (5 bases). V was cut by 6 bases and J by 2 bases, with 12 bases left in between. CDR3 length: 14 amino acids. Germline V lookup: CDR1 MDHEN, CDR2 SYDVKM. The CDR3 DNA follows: TGTGCCAGCAGATCGTTCAGGGCCACAGATACGCAGTATTTT. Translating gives CASRSFRATDTQYF.

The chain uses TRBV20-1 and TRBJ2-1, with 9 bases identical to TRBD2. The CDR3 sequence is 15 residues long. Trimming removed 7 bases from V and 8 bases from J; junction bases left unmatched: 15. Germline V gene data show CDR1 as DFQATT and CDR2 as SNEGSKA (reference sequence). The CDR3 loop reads CSGKGLAGSGDEQFF. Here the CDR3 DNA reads TGCAGTGGAAAAGGCCTAGCGGGATCCGGTGATGAGCAGTTCTTC.

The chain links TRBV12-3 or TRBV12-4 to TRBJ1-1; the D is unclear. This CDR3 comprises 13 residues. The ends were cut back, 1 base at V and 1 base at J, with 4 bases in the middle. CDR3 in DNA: TGTGCCAGCAGTTTAGATGAGAACACTGAAGCTTTCTTT. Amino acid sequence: CASSLDENTEAFF.

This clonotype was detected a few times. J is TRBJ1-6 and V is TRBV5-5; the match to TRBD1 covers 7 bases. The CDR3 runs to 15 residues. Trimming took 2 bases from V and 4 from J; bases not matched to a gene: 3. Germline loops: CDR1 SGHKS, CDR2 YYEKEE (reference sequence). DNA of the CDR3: TGTGCCAGCAGCTTAAACAGGGGATATAATTCACCCCTCCACTTT. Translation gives CASSLNRGYNSPLHF. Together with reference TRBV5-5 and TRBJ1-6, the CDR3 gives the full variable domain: DAGVTQSPTHLIKTRGQQVTLRCSPISGHKSVSWYQQVLGQGPQFIFQYYEKEERGRGNFPDRFSARQFPNYSSELNVNALLLGDSALYLCASSLNRGYNSPLHFGNGTRLTVT.

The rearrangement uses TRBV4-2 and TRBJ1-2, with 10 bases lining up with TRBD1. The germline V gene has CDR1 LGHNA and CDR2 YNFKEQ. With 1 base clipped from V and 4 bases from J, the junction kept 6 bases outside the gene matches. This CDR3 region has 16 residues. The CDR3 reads CASSQGGTGAAYGYTF. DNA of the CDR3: TGTGCCAGCAGCCAAGGGGGGACAGGGGCCGCCTATGGCTACACCTTC.

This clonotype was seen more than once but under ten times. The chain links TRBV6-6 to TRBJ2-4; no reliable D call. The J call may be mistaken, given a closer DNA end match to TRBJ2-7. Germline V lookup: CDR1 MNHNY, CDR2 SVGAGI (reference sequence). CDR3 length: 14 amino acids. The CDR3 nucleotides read TGTGCCAGCGGGGATCGTGGGTTGTTGAACGAGCAGTACTTC. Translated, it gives CASGDRGLLNEQYF.

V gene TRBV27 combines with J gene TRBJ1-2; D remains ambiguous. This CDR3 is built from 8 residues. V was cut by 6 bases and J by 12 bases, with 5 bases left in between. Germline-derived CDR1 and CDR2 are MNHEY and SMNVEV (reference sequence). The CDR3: CASSPHTF. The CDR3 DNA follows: TGTGCCAGCAGCCCCCACACCTTC.

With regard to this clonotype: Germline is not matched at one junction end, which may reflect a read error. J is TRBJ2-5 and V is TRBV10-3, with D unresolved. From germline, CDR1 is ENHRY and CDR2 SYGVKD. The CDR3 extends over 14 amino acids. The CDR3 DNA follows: TGTGCCACCAGTGAGTCTCTCCTCGGGGAGACCCAGTACTTC. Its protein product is CATSESLLGETQYF.

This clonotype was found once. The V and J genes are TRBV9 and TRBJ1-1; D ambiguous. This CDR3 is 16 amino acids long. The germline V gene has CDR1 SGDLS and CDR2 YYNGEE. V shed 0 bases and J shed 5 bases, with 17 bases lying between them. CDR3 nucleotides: TGTGCCAGCAGCGTAGTCGGCGGACTCCCGGGGACTGAAGCTTTCTTT. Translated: CASSVVGGLPGTEAFF.

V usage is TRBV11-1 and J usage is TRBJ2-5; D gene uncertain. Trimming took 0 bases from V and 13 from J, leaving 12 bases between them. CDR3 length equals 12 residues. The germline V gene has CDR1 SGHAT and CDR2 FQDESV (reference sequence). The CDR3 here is CASSLAVPRAYF. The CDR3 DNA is TGTGCCAGCAGCTTAGCTGTTCCTAGGGCGTACTTC.

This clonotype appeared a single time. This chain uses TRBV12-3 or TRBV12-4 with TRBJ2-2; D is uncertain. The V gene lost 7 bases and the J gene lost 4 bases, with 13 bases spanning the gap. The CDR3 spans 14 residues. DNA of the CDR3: TGTGCCAGCAATAGAAGGCCCTCCACCGGGGAGCTGTTTTTT. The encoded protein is CASNRRPSTGELFF.

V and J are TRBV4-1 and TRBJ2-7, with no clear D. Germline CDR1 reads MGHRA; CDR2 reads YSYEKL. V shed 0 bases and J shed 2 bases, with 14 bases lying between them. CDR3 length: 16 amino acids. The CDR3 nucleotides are TGCGCCAGCAGCCAAGAGGTGGTCCTAAGCCCCTACGAGCAGTACTTC. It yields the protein CASSQEVVLSPYEQYF.

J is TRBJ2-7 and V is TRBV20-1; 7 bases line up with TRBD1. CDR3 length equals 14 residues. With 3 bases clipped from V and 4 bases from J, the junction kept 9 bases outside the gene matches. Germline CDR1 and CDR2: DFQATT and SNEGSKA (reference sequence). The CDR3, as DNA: TGCAGTGCTAGTGGGGACAGAGCCACATACGAGCAGTACTTC. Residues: CSASGDRATYEQYF.

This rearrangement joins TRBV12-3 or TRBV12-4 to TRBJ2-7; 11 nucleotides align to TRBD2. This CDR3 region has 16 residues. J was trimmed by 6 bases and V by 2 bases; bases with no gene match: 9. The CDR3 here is CASSLQTSGVPREQYF. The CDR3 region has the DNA TGTGCCAGCAGTTTACAGACTAGCGGGGTCCCCCGCGAGCAGTACTTC.

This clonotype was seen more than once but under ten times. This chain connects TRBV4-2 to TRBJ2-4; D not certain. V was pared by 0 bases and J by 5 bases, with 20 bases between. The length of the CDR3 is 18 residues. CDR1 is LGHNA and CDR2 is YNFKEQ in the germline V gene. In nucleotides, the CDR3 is TGTGCCAGCAGCCAAGATCTCCCAACAGAATATTTGGAAAACATTCAGTACTTC. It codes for CASSQDLPTEYLENIQYF.

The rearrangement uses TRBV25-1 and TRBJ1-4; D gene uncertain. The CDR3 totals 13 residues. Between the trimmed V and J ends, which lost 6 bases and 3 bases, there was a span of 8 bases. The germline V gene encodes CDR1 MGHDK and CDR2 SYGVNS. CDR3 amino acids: CASSLGANEKLFF. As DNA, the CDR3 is TGTGCCAGCAGCCTCGGAGCTAATGAAAAACTGTTTTTT. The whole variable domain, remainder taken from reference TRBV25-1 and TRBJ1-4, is EADIYQTPRYLVIGTGKKITLECSQTMGHDKMYWYQQDPGMELHLIHYSYGVNSTEKGDLSSESTVSRIRTEHFPLTLESARPSHTSQYLCASSLGANEKLFFGSGTQLSVL.

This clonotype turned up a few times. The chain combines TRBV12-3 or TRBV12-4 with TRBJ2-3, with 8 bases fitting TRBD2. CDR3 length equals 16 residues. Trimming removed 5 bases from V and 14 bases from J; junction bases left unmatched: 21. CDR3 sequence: CASSPPGGGRHRYAYF. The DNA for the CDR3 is TGTGCCAGCAGTCCCCCGGGAGGGGGGAGGCACAGATACGCGTATTTT.

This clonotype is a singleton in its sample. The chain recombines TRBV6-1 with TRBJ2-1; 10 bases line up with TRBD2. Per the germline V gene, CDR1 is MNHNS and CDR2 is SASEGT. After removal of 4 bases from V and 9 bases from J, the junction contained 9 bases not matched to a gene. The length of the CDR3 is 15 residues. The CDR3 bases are TGTGCCAGCAGTGGGAGGCTAGCGGGAGTCGGTGAGCAGTTCTTC. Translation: CASSGRLAGVGEQFF.

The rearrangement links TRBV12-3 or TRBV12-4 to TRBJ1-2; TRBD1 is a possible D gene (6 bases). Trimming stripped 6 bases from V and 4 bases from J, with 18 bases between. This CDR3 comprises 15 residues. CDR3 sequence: CASRPRGRVPYGYTF. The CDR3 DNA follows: TGTGCCAGCAGACCCAGGGGCCGCGTGCCCTATGGCTACACCTTC.

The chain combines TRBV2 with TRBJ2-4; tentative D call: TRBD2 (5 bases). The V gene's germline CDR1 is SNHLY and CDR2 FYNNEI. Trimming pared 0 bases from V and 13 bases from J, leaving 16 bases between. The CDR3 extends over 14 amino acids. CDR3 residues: CASSEALRRGEQYF. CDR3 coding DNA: TGTGCCAGCAGTGAAGCGCTTCGACGGGGAGAGCAGTACTTC.

CDR3: CASSPQDIQETQYF. The DNA for the CDR3 is TGTGCCAGCAGCCCTCAGGACATTCAAGAGACCCAGTACTTC. This sequence joins TRBV14 and TRBJ2-5, with a tentative D call TRBD1 (5 bases). V was cut by 4 bases and J by 2 bases, with 11 bases left in between. The germline gives CDR1 SGHDN, CDR2 FVKESK. This CDR3 is 14 amino acids long.

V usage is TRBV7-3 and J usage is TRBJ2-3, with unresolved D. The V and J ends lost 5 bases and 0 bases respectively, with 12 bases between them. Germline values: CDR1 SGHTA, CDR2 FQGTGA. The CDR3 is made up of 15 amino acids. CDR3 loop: CASSPGFVSTDTQYF. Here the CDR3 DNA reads TGTGCCAGCAGCCCCGGCTTCGTTAGCACAGATACGCAGTATTTT. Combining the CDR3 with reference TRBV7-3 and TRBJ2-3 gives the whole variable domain GAGVSQTPSNKVTEKGKYVELRCDPISGHTALYWYRQSLGQGPEFLIYFQGTGAADDSGLPNDRFFAVRPEGSVSTLKIQRTERGDSAVYLCASSPGFVSTDTQYFGPGTRLTVL.